Presented here are 20 T cell receptor beta chains from one specimen sequenced in a study of blood T cell repertoires in COVID-19. Only in-frame clones appear in the TCRdb table, and some are missing; sequencing was by immunoSEQ multiplex PCR. The table has around 310,000 clones, roughly 90% seen once. Sequencing was done on a sample of PBMCs or T cells enriched from blood (not recorded which). The receptor source for this set is a woman aged 25 to 39 who had recovered from COVID-19.

The CDR3 protein is CASSFTGGYEQYF. The CDR3 coding sequence is TGCGCCAGCAGCTTTACAGGGGGCTACGAGCAGTACTTC. This chain connects TRBV5-1 to TRBJ2-7; 8 nucleotides line up with TRBD1. V dropped 2 bases and J dropped 3; count of bases not matched to a gene: 1. The CDR3 sequence is 13 residues long. In germline, CDR1 is SGHRS, CDR2 YFSETQ.

This sequence joins TRBV2 and TRBJ1-3; D gene ambiguous. This CDR3 region has 15 residues. Between the trimmed V and J ends, which lost 7 bases and 0 bases, there was a span of 13 bases. Germline V lookup: CDR1 SNHLY, CDR2 FYNNEI. In DNA form, the CDR3 reads TGTGCCAGCACCCAGGACTCTTCCTCTGGAAACACCATATATTTT. Translated, it gives CASTQDSSSGNTIYF.

The DNA of the CDR3 is TGTGCCACCAGTGGGGCGGGAGGTGAGAATGAGCAGTTCTTC. Translated: CATSGAGGENEQFF. J is TRBJ2-1 and V is TRBV24-1; 8 positions agree with TRBD2. CDR1 is KGHDR, CDR2 SFDVKD, per germline. V shed 5 bases, J shed 7 bases, and the junction held 6 bases outside the gene matches. CDR3 length: 14 residues.

The rearrangement joins TRBV5-4 to TRBJ1-1, with TRBD1 matching 7 bases. The germline CDR1 and CDR2 sequences are SGHNT and YYREEE (reference sequence). This CDR3 has 15 residues. The junction had 9 bases not matched to a gene; V was cut back by 4 bases and J by 3 bases. For the CDR3, the DNA is TGTGCCAGCAGCAAGAACAGGGGAACTTACACTGAAGCTTTCTTT. Its translation is CASSKNRGTYTEAFF.

J is TRBJ1-5 and V is TRBV6-5; 9 nucleotides agree with TRBD1. Germline CDR1 is MNHEY and CDR2 is SVGAGI. Trimming cost V 7 bases and J 5 bases; bases outside gene matches: 9. This CDR3 has 15 residues. For the CDR3, the DNA is TGTGCCAGCATGAGGCCAGGACAGGGGTATCAGCCCCAGCATTTT. Protein sequence: CASMRPGQGYQPQHF.

The chain combines TRBV9 with TRBJ2-3; D not certain. The CDR3 spans 9 residues. Between the trimmed V and J ends, which lost 9 bases and 7 bases, there was a span of 6 bases. In germline, CDR1 is SGDLS, CDR2 YYNGEE. Here the CDR3 reads CATLHTQYF. CDR3 bases: TGTGCCACACTTCATACGCAGTATTTT.

This chain joins TRBV27 and TRBJ2-3; 8 positions match TRBD1. The CDR3 totals 17 residues. V was clipped by 3 bases and J by 4 bases; unmatched bases: 12. From germline, CDR1 is MNHEY and CDR2 SMNVEV (reference sequence). The CDR3 DNA reads TGTGCCAGCAGTTTTGTTTGGGCAGGGGGCGCAGCAGATACGCAGTATTTT. Protein sequence: CASSFVWAGGAADTQYF.

The chain is built from TRBV14 and TRBJ1-6; D might be TRBD1 (6 bases). Germline CDR1 reads SGHDN; CDR2 reads FVKESK. The CDR3 consists of 14 residues. V gave up 4 bases and J gave up 8 bases, with 12 bases separating them. The CDR3 coding sequence is TGTGCCAGCAGCCCTACAGGGAATGATTCACCCCTCCACTTT. Translating it yields CASSPTGNDSPLHF. Combining the CDR3 with reference TRBV14 and TRBJ1-6 gives the whole variable domain EAGVTQFPSHSVIEKGQTVTLRCDPISGHDNLYWYRRVMGKEIKFLLHFVKESKQDESGMPNNRFLAERTGGTYSTLKVQPAELEDSGVYFCASSPTGNDSPLHFGNGTRLTVT.

CDR3 nucleotide sequence: TGCGCCAGCAGCTTCGGGGGACTAGGAAGACCATGGCAGTACTTC. Its translation: CASSFGGLGRPWQYF. The chain has TRBV5-1 and TRBJ2-7, with TRBD2 identical over 8 bases. This CDR3 region has 15 residues. The V gene's germline CDR1 is SGHRS and CDR2 YFSETQ. Unmatched junction bases numbered 13, after V lost 2 bases and J lost 9 bases.

Here the CDR3 DNA reads TGTGCCAGTAGTATCGTTTGGGGCGGGATTCCCAGGGAGCAGTACTTC. Protein: CASSIVWGGIPREQYF. The chain combines TRBV19 with TRBJ2-7, with D possibly matching TRBD2 (6 bases). The CDR3 is made up of 16 amino acids. Trimming stripped 3 bases from V and 7 bases from J, with 22 bases between. The germline V gene has CDR1 LNHDA and CDR2 SQIVND (reference sequence). The entire variable domain, with the rest obtained from reference TRBV19 and TRBJ2-7, is as follows: DGGITQSPKYLFRKEGQNVTLSCEQNLNHDAMYWYRQDPGQGLRLIYYSQIVNDFQKGDIAEGYSVSREKKESFPLTVTSAQKNPTAFYLCASSIVWGGIPREQYFGPGTRLTVT.

V gene TRBV7-6 combines with J gene TRBJ2-2, with 7 nucleotides matching TRBD1. The CDR3 is made up of 17 amino acids. V was clipped by 1 base and J by 8 bases; unmatched bases: 13. The V gene's germline CDR1 is SGHVS and CDR2 FNYEAQ. The CDR3 reads CASSLGPGTVMSGELFF. CDR3 nucleotide sequence: TGTGCCAGCAGCTTAGGACCGGGGACAGTCATGTCTGGGGAGCTGTTTTTT.

This clone was recorded only once. This sequence joins TRBV7-3 and TRBJ2-3; no reliable D call. The CDR3 covers 11 residues. Trimming shortened V by 2 bases and J by 6 bases, and 3 bases separated the two germline ends. CDR1 and CDR2 (germline): SGHTA, FQGTGA. The CDR3: CASSLSDTQYF. Here the CDR3 DNA reads TGTGCCAGCAGCTTATCGGATACGCAGTATTTT.

The rearrangement uses TRBV27 and TRBJ1-2; D is possibly TRBD1 (6 bases). The CDR3 has 14 amino acids. V gave up 7 bases and J gave up 8 bases, with 20 bases separating them. In germline, CDR1 is MNHEY, CDR2 SMNVEV (reference sequence). The CDR3 is CASMSHRAVEGYTF. The CDR3, as DNA: TGTGCCAGCATGTCTCACAGGGCGGTGGAAGGCTACACCTTC.

The chain combines TRBV9 with TRBJ1-6, with 10 bases lining up with TRBD1. There are 14 residues in the CDR3. With 4 bases clipped from V and 9 bases from J, the junction kept 4 bases outside the gene matches. Germline values: CDR1 SGDLS, CDR2 YYNGEE. CDR3 in amino acids: CASSSGTGVSPLHF. CDR3 nucleotides: TGTGCCAGCAGCTCCGGGACAGGGGTTTCACCCCTCCACTTT.

Details on this clone: Other DNA sequences of this sample code for an identical CDR3. The V call is TRBV3-1 (or the pseudogene TRBV3-2), the J call TRBJ1-2; D is ambiguous. The CDR3 runs to 14 residues. The germline V gene has CDR1 LGHDT and CDR2 YNNKEL (reference sequence). V lost 1 base to trimming and J lost 0 bases, with 6 bases between them. The DNA of the CDR3 is TGTGCCAGCAGCCAAGGCACAGCTAACTATGGCTACACCTTC. Translation: CASSQGTANYGYTF.

The genes are TRBV13 and TRBJ1-3; no reliable D call. Germline-derived CDR1 and CDR2 are PRHDT and FYEKMQ (reference sequence). Between the trimmed V and J ends, which lost 2 bases and 1 base, there was a span of 3 bases. This CDR3 is 13 amino acids long. The CDR3 sequence is CASSLQSGNTIYF. The CDR3 DNA reads as TGTGCCAGCAGCTTACAGTCTGGAAACACCATATATTTT.

This chain links TRBV9 with TRBJ2-1, with 9 nucleotides matching TRBD2. V shed 0 bases, J shed 0 bases, and the junction held 1 base outside the gene matches. The CDR3 covers 16 residues. CDR1 and CDR2 (germline): SGDLS, YYNGEE. The CDR3 region has the DNA TGTGCCAGCAGCGTAGATAGCGGGAGCTCCTACAATGAGCAGTTCTTC. The encoded protein is CASSVDSGSSYNEQFF.

V usage is TRBV2 and J usage is TRBJ2-3; 11 positions match TRBD2. The CDR3 runs 16 residues. Germline V gene sequence: CDR1 SNHLY, CDR2 FYNNEI. J lost 4 bases, V lost 9 bases, and 12 bases had no gene match. CDR3 protein: CASQPSGRTWADTQYF. DNA of the CDR3: TGTGCCAGTCAGCCTAGCGGGAGGACCTGGGCAGATACGCAGTATTTT.

V is TRBV7-9 and J is TRBJ2-7; D remains ambiguous. V was pared by 4 bases and J by 2 bases, with 6 bases between. Looked up from germline, CDR1 is SEHNR and CDR2 is FQNEAQ (reference sequence). There are 12 residues in the CDR3. The CDR3: CASSSQPYEQYF. CDR3 nucleotides: TGTGCCAGCAGCTCACAGCCCTACGAGCAGTACTTC. The full variable domain, rest sourced from reference TRBV7-9 and TRBJ2-7, is DTGVSQNPRHKITKRGQNVTFRCDPISEHNRLYWYRQTLGQGPEFLTYFQNEAQLEKSRLLSDRFSAERPKGSFSTLEIQRTEQGDSAMYLCASSSQPYEQYFGPGTRLTVT.

This rearrangement joins TRBV3-1 (or the pseudogene TRBV3-2) to TRBJ1-2; possible D gene TRBD1, 6 bases. Germline V gene sequence: CDR1 LGHDT, CDR2 YNNKEL (reference sequence). The germline V and J ends were trimmed by 5 bases and 7 bases, with 14 bases remaining between them. The CDR3 is 13 amino acids. CDR3 nucleotide sequence: TGTGCCAGCAGCGTCACAGGGTTAGGTGGCTACACCTTC. Its translation: CASSVTGLGGYTF.